This TCR beta chain was recovered during a study of blood T cell repertoires in COVID-19. This clone was counted a single time. CDR1 is MNHNY and CDR2 is SVGAGI in the germline V gene (reference sequence). V gave up 6 bases and J gave up 2 bases; unmatched junction bases: 6. The CDR3 has 15 residues. Repertoires were generated with immunoSEQ multiplex PCR, while TCRdb's copy carries only in-frame clones and drops some. In the table there are fewer than 200,000 clones, about 85% of which are singletons. The sequenced sample consisted of peripheral blood. The TCR was taken from a man aged 40-49 years with acute or convalescent COVID-19. The chain is built from TRBV6-6 and TRBJ2-3; 9 bases line up with TRBD1. This chain's CDR3 is CASRGRDRATDTQYF. CDR3 coding DNA: TGTGCCAGCAGGGGGCGGGACAGGGCCACAGATACGCAGTATTTT.